The clone carrying this TCR beta chain was picked up many times. Antigen unknown. The sample is drawn from a study of read filtering for tumor transcriptome and immune sequencing. On the study more broadly: Mean patient age was around 66 years, range about 47 to 85; approximately 18 male, roughly 14 female. R-ISS stage counts were roughly 8 for I, approximately 16 for II, about 7 for III. DNase treatment preceded whole-transcriptome library preparation.

V lost 2 bases and J 2 bases, leaving 8 bases between the germline ends. Looked up from germline, CDR1 is MNHEY and CDR2 is SMNVEV (reference sequence). The CDR3 totals 14 residues. Study-wide results and limits: Approximately 80% of IR-seq clonotypes had one read, totaling around 4% of reads; RNA-seq: roughly 76% and 46%.

From around 0.4 ug of RNA, a library with molecular barcoded alpha/delta and beta/gamma adaptors was made. In TCRdb, the reads were re-called with MiXCR into one record per CDR3 protein. The table includes around 58,000 distinct CDR3 sequences, approximately 14% detected once. The source material was a population of CD138-negative cells sorted from bone marrow. This receptor was obtained from a donor at least 40 years old with multiple myeloma. The V and J genes are TRBV27 and TRBJ2-3; maybe TRBD1 (5 bases). The CDR3 region is CASSLDRATDTQYF. The CDR3 DNA follows: TGTGCCAGCAGTTTAGACAGAGCCACAGATACGCAGTATTTT.